The rows below give T cell receptor beta chains drawn from one sample of a study of blood T cell repertoires in COVID-19. The repertoire was sequenced with immunoSEQ multiplex PCR; TCRdb's copy has only in-frame clones and lacks some. The profile shows 140,000 to 150,000 clones, 75% to 85% of them singletons. The specimen sequenced was peripheral blood. These receptors were taken from a woman aged 50 to 60 with acute or convalescent COVID-19. Each CDR3 is given with its conserved first and last residue. Expanded clones get a size class; other rows say once, few or many, or leave the size out.

V gene: TRBV6-5; J gene: TRBJ2-5; CDR3 length: 14; clone size: NA; CDR3 protein: CASSYRGEIETQYF
V gene: TRBV13; J gene: TRBJ1-5; CDR3 length: 14; clone size: NA; CDR3 protein: CASSLGPLDQPQHF
V gene: TRBV2; J gene: TRBJ1-3; CDR3 length: 13; clone size: NA; CDR3 protein: CASRVAEGNTIYF
V gene: TRBV5-4; J gene: TRBJ2-7; CDR3 length: 14; clone size: NA; CDR3 protein: CASSLGQGFGEQYF
V gene: TRBV10-3; J gene: TRBJ1-1; CDR3 length: 13; clone size: NA; CDR3 protein: CAISESAGLEAFF
V gene: TRBV7-2; J gene: TRBJ1-4; CDR3 length: 13; clone size: NA; CDR3 protein: CASSWTEDEKLFF
V gene: TRBV20-1; J gene: TRBJ1-5; CDR3 length: 14; clone size: NA; CDR3 protein: CSASTGRGGQPQHF
V gene: TRBV6-2/TRBV6-3; J gene: TRBJ2-5; CDR3 length: 15; clone size: NA; CDR3 protein: CASSYPGSRQETQYF
V gene: TRBV4-3; J gene: TRBJ2-3; CDR3 length: 15; clone size: NA; CDR3 protein: CASSQESGGGDTQYF
V gene: TRBV19; J gene: TRBJ2-2; CDR3 length: 10; clone size: NA; CDR3 protein: CASRSGELFF
V gene: TRBV11-2; J gene: TRBJ2-5; CDR3 length: 16; clone size: NA; CDR3 protein: CASSPTRLAGQETQYF
V gene: TRBV24-1; J gene: TRBJ2-7; CDR3 length: 13; clone size: NA; CDR3 protein: CATSSALFYEQYF
V gene: TRBV25-1; J gene: TRBJ2-7; CDR3 length: 16; clone size: few; CDR3 protein: CASSGPTDTGRYEQYF
V gene: TRBV4-2; J gene: TRBJ1-1; CDR3 length: 14; clone size: NA; CDR3 protein: CASSQERDGGEAFF
V gene: TRBV5-6; J gene: TRBJ1-5; CDR3 length: 14; clone size: few; CDR3 protein: CASSLRILGQPQHF
V gene: TRBV6-6; J gene: TRBJ1-2; CDR3 length: 15; clone size: many; CDR3 protein: CASSYRGQDPYGYTF
V gene: TRBV7-8; J gene: TRBJ1-1; CDR3 length: 14; clone size: once; CDR3 protein: CASSSLGGVTEAFF
V gene: TRBV27; J gene: TRBJ1-3; CDR3 length: 15; clone size: NA; CDR3 protein: CASSLSGSSGNTIYF
V gene: TRBV18; J gene: TRBJ2-5; CDR3 length: 17; clone size: NA; CDR3 protein: CASSPGLAGDAQETQYF
V gene: TRBV6-2/TRBV6-3; J gene: TRBJ2-6; CDR3 length: 16; clone size: NA; CDR3 protein: CASSLKQGAGANVLTF
V gene: TRBV2; J gene: TRBJ1-2; CDR3 length: 13; clone size: NA; CDR3 protein: CASTLGQGYGYTF
V gene: TRBV11-3; J gene: TRBJ2-2; CDR3 length: 17; clone size: NA; CDR3 protein: CASSLDPTGGNTGELFF
V gene: TRBV11-3; J gene: TRBJ1-6; CDR3 length: 16; clone size: NA; CDR3 protein: CASSIDRDIKNSPLHF
V gene: TRBV9; J gene: TRBJ1-1; CDR3 length: 15; clone size: NA; CDR3 protein: CASSLEGQGNTEAFF
V gene: TRBV2; J gene: TRBJ1-6; CDR3 length: 16; clone size: many; CDR3 protein: CASGQGPYNYNSPLHF
V gene: TRBV7-9; J gene: TRBJ1-5; CDR3 length: 14; clone size: many; CDR3 protein: CASSLSGNNQPQHF
V gene: TRBV5-1; J gene: TRBJ2-7; CDR3 length: 15; clone size: NA; CDR3 protein: CASSPGVAGAYEQYF
V gene: TRBV28; J gene: TRBJ2-3; CDR3 length: 15; clone size: NA; CDR3 protein: CASSLAGAPSDTQYF
V gene: TRBV7-2; J gene: TRBJ2-3; CDR3 length: 13; clone size: NA; CDR3 protein: CASSSGNAATQYF
V gene: TRBV4-3; J gene: TRBJ1-2; CDR3 length: 14; clone size: NA; CDR3 protein: CASSPSRDSYGYTF
V gene: TRBV5-6; J gene: TRBJ1-2; CDR3 length: 17; clone size: NA; CDR3 protein: CASSLETGGAMNYGYTF
V gene: TRBV5-1; J gene: TRBJ2-7; CDR3 length: 15; clone size: NA; CDR3 protein: CASSSTSGGTYEQYF
V gene: TRBV2; J gene: TRBJ1-1; CDR3 length: 13; clone size: NA; CDR3 protein: CASISFGNTEAFF
V gene: TRBV7-6; J gene: TRBJ2-7; CDR3 length: 14; clone size: NA; CDR3 protein: CASSRQVQSYEQYF
V gene: TRBV12-3/TRBV12-4; J gene: TRBJ1-3; CDR3 length: 12; clone size: NA; CDR3 protein: CASSLRGNTIYF
V gene: TRBV7-8; J gene: TRBJ2-2; CDR3 length: 15; clone size: NA; CDR3 protein: CASSLASGGTGELFF
V gene: TRBV28; J gene: TRBJ1-2; CDR3 length: 12; clone size: NA; CDR3 protein: CASRNPGYGYTF
V gene: TRBV19; J gene: TRBJ1-1; CDR3 length: 16; clone size: NA; CDR3 protein: CASTQTPQGTNTEAFF
V gene: TRBV11-3; J gene: TRBJ2-7; CDR3 length: 12; clone size: NA; CDR3 protein: CASSLGPGQKYF
V gene: TRBV6-5; J gene: TRBJ1-4; CDR3 length: 16; clone size: NA; CDR3 protein: CASSYGYRVGSEKLFF
V gene: TRBV6-2/TRBV6-3; J gene: TRBJ2-7; CDR3 length: 15; clone size: NA; CDR3 protein: CASSSGGQGVHEQYF
V gene: TRBV28; J gene: TRBJ1-6; CDR3 length: 15; clone size: NA; CDR3 protein: CASSLTGYYNSPLHF
V gene: TRBV6-6; J gene: TRBJ2-7; CDR3 length: 16; clone size: NA; CDR3 protein: CASSYQLAGGSYEQYF
V gene: TRBV19; J gene: TRBJ1-5; CDR3 length: 16; clone size: NA; CDR3 protein: CASSIVAGQGDQPQHF
V gene: TRBV29-1; J gene: TRBJ1-1; CDR3 length: 13; clone size: NA; CDR3 protein: CSVERHLNTEAFF